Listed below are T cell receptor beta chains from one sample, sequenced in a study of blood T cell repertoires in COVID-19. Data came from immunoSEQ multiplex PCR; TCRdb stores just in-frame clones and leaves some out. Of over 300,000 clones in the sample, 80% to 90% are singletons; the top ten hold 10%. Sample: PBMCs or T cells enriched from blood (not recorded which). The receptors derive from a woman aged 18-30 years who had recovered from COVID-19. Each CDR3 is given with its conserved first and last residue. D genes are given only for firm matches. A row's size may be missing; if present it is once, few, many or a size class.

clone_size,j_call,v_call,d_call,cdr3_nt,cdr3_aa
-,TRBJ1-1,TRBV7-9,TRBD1,TGTGCCAGCTCCCTTCGACAGGGTGAAGCTTTCTTT,CASSLRQGEAFF
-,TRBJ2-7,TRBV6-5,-,TGTGCCAGCACCCCCGGACAACTCTACGAGCAGTACTTC,CASTPGQLYEQYF
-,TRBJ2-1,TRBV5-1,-,TGCGCCAGCAGCTTGCAGGTCGACTACAATGAGCAGTTCTTC,CASSLQVDYNEQFF
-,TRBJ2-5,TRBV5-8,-,TGTGCCAGCAGTTTCCAAGCGGGAGAGACCCAGTACTTC,CASSFQAGETQYF
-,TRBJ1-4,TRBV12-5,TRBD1,TGTGCTAGTGGTTTGCCAAGGAGGCAGGGGGCGAGTGAAAAACTGTTTTTT,CASGLPRRQGASEKLFF
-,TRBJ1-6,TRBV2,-,TGTGCCAGCAGTCGCGCTGGGGCTTCACCCCTCCACTTT,CASSRAGASPLHF
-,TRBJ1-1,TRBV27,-,TGTGCCAGCAGTATCAACAGCTTTCCGAACACTGAAGCTTTCTTT,CASSINSFPNTEAFF
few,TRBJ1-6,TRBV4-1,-,TGCGCCAGCAGCCAAGATGCCACAGGTCGAAGCTCCTATAATTCACCCCTCCACTTT,CASSQDATGRSSYNSPLHF
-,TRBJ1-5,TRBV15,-,TGTGCCACCAGCAGAGATCGGGGGGATCAGCCCCAGCATTTT,CATSRDRGDQPQHF
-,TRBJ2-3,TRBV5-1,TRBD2,TGCGCCAGCAGCCTAAAGTCGGGGGTAGCGGGAGGTGGAGATACGCAGTATTTT,CASSLKSGVAGGGDTQYF
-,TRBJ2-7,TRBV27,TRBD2,TGTGCCAGCAGTTGGCTAGCGGGGGACGAGCAGTACTTC,CASSWLAGDEQYF
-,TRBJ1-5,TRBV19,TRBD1,TGTGCCAGTAGTATGACAGGGGTTCAGCCCCAGCATTTT,CASSMTGVQPQHF
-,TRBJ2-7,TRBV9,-,TGTGCCAGCAGCGCCGGCGGGACGGAGCCCTACGAGCAGTACTTC,CASSAGGTEPYEQYF
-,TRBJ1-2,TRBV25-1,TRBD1,TGTGCCAGCAGTGAACTAGGCAGGGGGCAAGGTGGCTACACCTTC,CASSELGRGQGGYTF
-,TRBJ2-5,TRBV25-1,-,TGTGCCAGCAGTGACTCCAACAGGGTTACAGTTTGGTCGGAGACCCAGTACTTC,CASSDSNRVTVWSETQYF
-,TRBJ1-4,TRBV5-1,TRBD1,TGCGCCAGCGCCTCACAGGGGGCCGGAGAAAAACTGTTTTTT,CASASQGAGEKLFF
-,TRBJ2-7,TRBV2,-,TGTGCCAGCAGTGAGATTGAGCCATACTACGAGCAGTACTTC,CASSEIEPYYEQYF
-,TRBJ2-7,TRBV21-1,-,TGTGCCAGCAGCCGACGAGAGGACAGATTCTACGAGCAGTACTTC,CASSRREDRFYEQYF
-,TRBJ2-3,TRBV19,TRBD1,TGTGCCAGTAGGCCGGGACAGCTGATCCCGACTAGCACAGATACGCAGTATTTT,CASRPGQLIPTSTDTQYF
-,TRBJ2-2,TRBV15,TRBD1,TGTGCCACCAGCGGCCGGGACAGAAACACCGGGGAGCTGTTTTTT,CATSGRDRNTGELFF
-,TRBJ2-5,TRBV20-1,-,TGCAGTGCTAGAGTTAAGACCCAGTACTTC,CSARVKTQYF
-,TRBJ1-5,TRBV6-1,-,TGTGCCAGCAGTGAAGCGGACAGCCTAAATCAGCCCCAGCATTTT,CASSEADSLNQPQHF
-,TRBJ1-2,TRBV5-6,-,TGTGCCAGCAGCTTGGGCAGTAACTATGGCTACACCTTC,CASSLGSNYGYTF
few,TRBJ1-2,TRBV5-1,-,TGCGCCAGCAGCTTGGAGCCCAGGGCCAGCTATGGCTACACCTTC,CASSLEPRASYGYTF
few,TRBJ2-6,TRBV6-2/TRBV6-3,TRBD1,TGTGCCAGCAGCCCTAGGACAGGAACCATCTCTGGGGCCAACGTCCTGACTTTC,CASSPRTGTISGANVLTF
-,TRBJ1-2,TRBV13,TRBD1,TGTGCCAGCAGCTTAGTGGACAGGGGGCGAAGTGGCTACACCTTC,CASSLVDRGRSGYTF
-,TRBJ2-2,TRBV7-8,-,TGTGCCAGCAGCAAGCGTCCAGATAGAAACACCGGGGAGCTGTTTTTT,CASSKRPDRNTGELFF
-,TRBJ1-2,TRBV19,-,TGTGCCAGTAGTCTTAACAGCCGTTACTATGGCTACACCTTC,CASSLNSRYYGYTF
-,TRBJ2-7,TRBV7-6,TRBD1,TGTGCCAGCAGCTTAGAAGGGACAGGGTTTTACGAGCAGTACTTC,CASSLEGTGFYEQYF
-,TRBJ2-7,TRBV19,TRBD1,TGTGCCAGTAGTATCCGGGACAGGGGGAACGAGCAGTACTTC,CASSIRDRGNEQYF
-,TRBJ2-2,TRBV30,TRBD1,TGTGCCTGGAGTGTGGACAGGGCGGACACCGGGGAGCTGTTTTTT,CAWSVDRADTGELFF
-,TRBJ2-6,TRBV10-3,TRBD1,TGTGCCATCAGTGGACAGGGTTCCTCTGGGGCCAACGTCCTGACTTTC,CAISGQGSSGANVLTF
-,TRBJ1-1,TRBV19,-,TGTGCCAGTAGCAGAATGACACGTGGGCAGGAAGCTTTCTTT,CASSRMTRGQEAFF
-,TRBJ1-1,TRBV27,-,TGTGCCAGCAGTTTCAGGTACGCTGAGTACACTGAAGCTTTCTTT,CASSFRYAEYTEAFF
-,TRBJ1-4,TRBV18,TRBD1,TGTGCCAGCTCCCCAACTGGGGGACAGGGGATTTCCAATGAAAAACTGTTTTTT,CASSPTGGQGISNEKLFF
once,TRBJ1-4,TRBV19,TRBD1,TGTGCCAGTAGTAACGTCCAGGGGGGTAATGAAAAACTGTTTTTT,CASSNVQGGNEKLFF
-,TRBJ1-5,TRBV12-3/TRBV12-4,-,TGTGCCAGCAGTGTCTACAGGGTAGGGCCCCAGCATTTT,CASSVYRVGPQHF